The 26 T cell receptor beta chains given below trace back to one sample, sequenced in a study of blood T cell repertoires in COVID-19. TCRdb's table, derived via immunoSEQ multiplex PCR, lists solely in-frame clones and lacks some. The profile covers 95,000 to 110,000 clones, with roughly 82% appearing a single time and 12% taken by the ten largest. The material sequenced was peripheral blood. The receptors shown here come from a human donor in a cohort sampled during active COVID-19.

The V call is TRBV12-3 or TRBV12-4, the J call TRBJ1-5, with TRBD1 as a possible D gene (6 bases). This CDR3 is 13 amino acids long. Trimming left V 5 bases short and J 3 bases short, with 8 bases between. CDR3 nucleotide sequence: TGTGCCAGCAGTCGGACAGCCAATCAGCCCCAGCATTTT. This codes for CASSRTANQPQHF.

This clone turned up a few times. This chain uses TRBV19 with TRBJ1-5; 7 bases are shared with TRBD1. The V gene's germline CDR1 is LNHDA and CDR2 SQIVND (reference sequence). The CDR3 consists of 15 residues. The V and J ends lost 5 bases and 8 bases, in that order; junction bases with no gene match: 12. CDR3 region: CASSPVERGLKPQHF. CDR3 in DNA: TGTGCCAGTAGTCCCGTAGAGAGGGGGCTGAAGCCCCAGCATTTT.

The chain uses TRBV11-3 and TRBJ2-3; TRBD2 matches at 10 bases. Losses at the gene ends were 0 bases for V and 1 base for J; bases not matched to a gene: 10. The germline CDR1 and CDR2 sequences are SGHNT and YENEEA. The CDR3 consists of 19 residues. Here the CDR3 reads CASSLDPVAGGSRTDTQYF. CDR3 DNA: TGTGCCAGCAGCTTAGATCCGGTAGCGGGGGGCTCCCGCACAGATACGCAGTATTTT. Full variable domain (missing parts from reference TRBV11-3 and TRBJ2-3): EAGVVQSPRYKIIEKKQPVAFWCNPISGHNTLYWYLQNLGQGPELLIRYENEEAVDDSQLPKDRFSAERLKGVDSTLKIQPAELGDSAVYLCASSLDPVAGGSRTDTQYFGPGTRLTVL.

This sequence joins TRBV11-3 and TRBJ2-1; 10 nucleotides agree with TRBD2. Losses at the gene ends were 2 bases for V and 9 bases for J; bases not matched to a gene: 7. The germline CDR1 and CDR2 sequences are SGHNT and YENEEA. The CDR3 contains 15 residues. Written as DNA, the CDR3 is TGTGCCAGCAGCTTACGCAGCGGGGGGGCTTTTGAGCAGTTCTTC. Translating it yields CASSLRSGGAFEQFF. Looking up the rest from reference TRBV11-3 and TRBJ2-1 gives the full variable domain: EAGVVQSPRYKIIEKKQPVAFWCNPISGHNTLYWYLQNLGQGPELLIRYENEEAVDDSQLPKDRFSAERLKGVDSTLKIQPAELGDSAVYLCASSLRSGGAFEQFFGPGTRLTVL.

The genes are TRBV7-2 and TRBJ1-2; 9 bases are a match to TRBD1. Unmatched junction bases numbered 8, after V lost 4 bases and J lost 5 bases. CDR3 length equals 15 residues. CDR1 is SGHTA and CDR2 is FQGNSA in the germline V gene. CDR3 residues: CASSSALQGAYGYTF. The DNA of the CDR3 is TGTGCCAGCAGCTCGGCCCTACAGGGGGCATATGGCTACACCTTC.

CDR3 in DNA: TGTGCCAGCTCACCGGACAGAACTAATGAAAAACTGTTTTTT. Translating it yields CASSPDRTNEKLFF. The chain employs TRBV18 and TRBJ1-4; D is possibly TRBD1 (6 bases). The CDR3 loop spans 14 amino acids. Between the trimmed V and J ends, which lost 3 bases and 1 base, there was a span of 6 bases. CDR1 and CDR2 from the germline V gene are KGHSH and LQKENI.

The V call is TRBV7-9, the J call TRBJ1-2, with a weak D call TRBD1 (6 bases). This CDR3 comprises 14 residues. Looked up from germline, CDR1 is SEHNR and CDR2 is FQNEAQ (reference sequence). V was clipped by 5 bases and J by 5 bases, with 15 bases between them. CDR3 residues: CASSLPGVRYGYTF. The CDR3 coding sequence is TGTGCCAGCAGCCTCCCAGGGGTCCGATATGGCTACACCTTC.

The sample holds one count of this clone. The chain links TRBV4-1 to TRBJ2-2; possible D gene TRBD2, 5 bases. The ends were cut back, 8 bases at V and 1 base at J, with 8 bases in the middle. Germline loops: CDR1 MGHRA, CDR2 YSYEKL. This CDR3 has 13 amino acids. CDR3 in DNA: TGCGCCAGCGCGGGCGGGAACACCGGGGAGCTGTTTTTT. It translates to CASAGGNTGELFF.

The chain links TRBV7-2 to TRBJ1-1; D gene unclear. There are 14 residues in the CDR3. CDR1 is SGHTA, CDR2 FQGNSA, per germline. Trimming removed 1 base at V and 0 bases at J, with 6 bases between. Written as DNA, the CDR3 is TGTGCCAGCAGCTTAGTAGCAGTGAACACTGAAGCTTTCTTT. Translating it yields CASSLVAVNTEAFF.

This rearrangement joins TRBV19 to TRBJ1-4; 7 nucleotides line up with TRBD1. J lost 8 bases, V lost 2 bases, and 8 bases had no gene match. Looked up from germline, CDR1 is LNHDA and CDR2 is SQIVND (reference sequence). The CDR3 spans 15 residues. CDR3 sequence reads: CASSIFVGTAEKLFF. CDR3 DNA: TGTGCCAGTAGTATATTTGTCGGGACAGCCGAAAAACTGTTTTTT.

J is TRBJ2-1 and V is TRBV7-9, with 14 nucleotides matching TRBD2. Per germline, CDR1 SEHNR and CDR2 FQNEAQ (reference sequence). The CDR3 has 17 residues. The V segment lost 5 bases and the J segment 0 bases; nucleotides outside the gene matches: 3. Written as DNA, the CDR3 is TGTGCCAGCAGCCTGGGACTAGCGGGGGTCTCCTACAATGAGCAGTTCTTC. Translating it yields CASSLGLAGVSYNEQFF.

The rearrangement links TRBV10-3 to TRBJ1-2; the match to TRBD1 covers 11 bases. With V trimmed by 10 bases and J by 4 bases, 8 bases remained unmatched. This CDR3 is 14 amino acids long. The germline CDR1 and CDR2 sequences are ENHRY and SYGVKD. The CDR3 is CATWDRGEVYGYTF. CDR3 nucleotides: TGTGCCACCTGGGACAGGGGGGAAGTCTATGGCTACACCTTC.

V is TRBV5-8 and J is TRBJ2-3; 8 positions match TRBD2. With V trimmed by 4 bases and J by 6 bases, 16 bases remained unmatched. From germline, CDR1 is SGHTS and CDR2 YDEGEE. The CDR3 contains 17 residues. CDR3 in DNA: TGTGCCAGCAGCCCCCCGAAGCGGGGGACCCAGGGGGATACGCAGTATTTT. Encoded protein: CASSPPKRGTQGDTQYF.

The table lists this clone with a count of one. This sequence joins TRBV6-7 and TRBJ1-3; D unresolved. TRBV6-7 is an ORF for which the function is uncertain. The V end lost 7 bases, the J end lost 2 bases, and 27 bases lay between the germline ends. The CDR3 covers 19 residues. This chain's CDR3 is CASTHPGRKHPGTGNTIYF. The CDR3 DNA follows: TGTGCCAGCACCCACCCTGGCAGAAAACACCCCGGGACTGGAAACACCATATATTTT.

This clone came up once. V usage is TRBV7-2 and J usage is TRBJ2-7; possible D gene TRBD1, 5 bases. This CDR3 region has 15 residues. Germline V gives CDR1 SGHTA, CDR2 FQGNSA. V gave up 2 bases and J gave up 0 bases, with 11 bases separating them. The CDR3 loop reads CASSLLVGASYEQYF. The CDR3 DNA sequence: TGTGCCAGCAGCTTATTGGTTGGGGCCTCCTACGAGCAGTACTTC.

The chain uses TRBV19 and TRBJ2-3; 7 bases fit TRBD1. Germline CDR1 LNHDA, CDR2 SQIVND (reference sequence). The CDR3 is 16 residues long. The J segment lost 4 bases and the V segment lost 2 bases, leaving 9 bases of the junction unmatched. CDR3 loop: CASSISTGWASDTQYF. In nucleotides, the CDR3 is TGTGCCAGTAGTATATCGACAGGGTGGGCTTCAGATACGCAGTATTTT.

The rearrangement joins TRBV25-1 to TRBJ1-4, with 8 positions matching TRBD1. J gave up 8 bases and V 6 bases, and 8 bases lay outside the gene matches. Looked up from germline, CDR1 is MGHDK and CDR2 is SYGVNS. This CDR3 comprises 14 residues. The CDR3 sequence is CASRSMTGEEKLFF. The CDR3 nucleotides read TGTGCCAGCAGAAGTATGACAGGGGAGGAAAAACTGTTTTTT.

CDR3 sequence: CASGQHGRTNYGYTF. The CDR3 DNA sequence: TGTGCCAGCGGACAACACGGGCGAACTAACTATGGCTACACCTTC. V and J are TRBV27 and TRBJ1-2; D is perhaps TRBD1 (5 bases). The V gene's germline CDR1 is MNHEY and CDR2 SMNVEV (reference sequence). There are 15 residues in the CDR3. Trimming cost V 8 bases and J 0 bases, with 16 bases left between them.

Only a few counts were recorded for this clone. The rearrangement joins TRBV11-3 to TRBJ2-1, with TRBD2 matching 13 bases. V shed 3 bases and J 7 bases; nucleotides not matched to a gene: 12. Germline V lookup: CDR1 SGHNT, CDR2 YENEEA. The CDR3 sequence is 18 residues long. Written as DNA, the CDR3 is TGTGCCAGCAGCTTGCCCCCTCGACTAGCGGGGGGCAGGAATGAGCAGTTCTTC. Translated, it gives CASSLPPRLAGGRNEQFF. The full variable domain, completed using reference TRBV11-3 and TRBJ2-1, is EAGVVQSPRYKIIEKKQPVAFWCNPISGHNTLYWYLQNLGQGPELLIRYENEEAVDDSQLPKDRFSAERLKGVDSTLKIQPAELGDSAVYLCASSLPPRLAGGRNEQFFGPGTRLTVL.

This chain uses TRBV11-2 with TRBJ1-2; D may be TRBD1 (5 bases). V lost 0 bases to trimming and J lost 4 bases, with 9 bases between them. The CDR3 has 14 residues. Germline loops: CDR1 SGHAT, CDR2 FQNNGV. CDR3: CASSLETRGYGYTF. CDR3 DNA: TGTGCCAGCAGCTTAGAAACAAGGGGCTATGGCTACACCTTC.

The chain recombines TRBV5-1 with TRBJ1-2; 9 positions agree with TRBD1. The germline gives CDR1 SGHRS, CDR2 YFSETQ. CDR3 length equals 14 residues. Trimming took 4 bases from V and 10 from J; bases not matched to a gene: 11. The CDR3 region is CASSLQPGQGDYTF. As DNA, the CDR3 is TGCGCCAGCAGCCTCCAACCGGGACAGGGCGACTACACCTTC. Using reference TRBV5-1 and TRBJ1-2 for the parts outside the CDR3, the full variable domain is KAGVTQTPRYLIKTRGQQVTLSCSPISGHRSVSWYQQTPGQGLQFLFEYFSETQRNKGNFPGRFSGRQFSNSRSEMNVSTLELGDSALYLCASSLQPGQGDYTFGSGTRLTVV.

The sample holds one count of this clone. The rearrangement joins TRBV18 to TRBJ1-1; 7 positions match TRBD1. V lost 0 bases and J lost 6; bases outside the gene matches: 7. The CDR3 has 15 residues. Germline V gene sequence: CDR1 KGHSH, CDR2 LQKENI. Here the CDR3 DNA reads TGTGCCAGCTCACCACCTTCGACAGGGTGGTCTGAAGCTTTCTTT. Protein sequence: CASSPPSTGWSEAFF.

The chain carries TRBV15 and TRBJ1-5; D is possibly TRBD1 (6 bases). The CDR3 is 16 residues long. Germline V gene data show CDR1 as LNHNV and CDR2 as YYDKDF (reference sequence). V was trimmed by 3 bases and J by 2 bases, leaving 14 bases between them. The CDR3 region is CATSSQQGVGNQPQHF. In DNA, the CDR3 is TGTGCCACCAGCAGTCAACAGGGAGTCGGCAATCAGCCCCAGCATTTT. Using reference TRBV15 and TRBJ1-5 for the parts outside the CDR3, the full variable domain is DAMVIQNPRYQVTQFGKPVTLSCSQTLNHNVMYWYQQKSSQAPKLLFHYYDKDFNNEADTPDNFQSRRPNTSFCFLDIRSPGLGDTAMYLCATSSQQGVGNQPQHFGDGTRLSIL.

This sequence joins TRBV3-1 (or the pseudogene TRBV3-2) and TRBJ1-2; no clear D. The CDR3 has 13 amino acids. Germline CDR1 LGHDT, CDR2 YNNKEL (reference sequence). Trimming removed 0 bases from V and 6 bases from J, with 8 bases in between. CDR3 nucleotide sequence: TGTGCCAGCAGCCAAGATAGGCGGCATGGCTACACCTTC. It is translated as CASSQDRRHGYTF.

The chain joins TRBV2 to TRBJ1-1, with TRBD1 matching over 10 bases. There are 15 residues in the CDR3. Trimming took 5 bases from V and 1 from J; bases not matched to a gene: 4. Looked up from germline, CDR1 is SNHLY and CDR2 is FYNNEI. The CDR3 region has the DNA TGTGCCAGCAGTTCCAGGACAGGGGGGAACACTGAAGCTTTCTTT. It yields the protein CASSSRTGGNTEAFF.

The chain carries TRBV30 and TRBJ1-2; the D gene is possibly TRBD1 (5 bases). Trimming took 0 bases from V and 7 from J, leaving 15 bases between them. CDR1 is GTSNPN, CDR2 SVGIG, per germline (reference sequence). The CDR3 loop spans 14 amino acids. CDR3 residues: CAWSVRGQGTGYTF. The CDR3 coding sequence is TGTGCCTGGAGTGTACGCGGTCAGGGTACTGGCTACACCTTC.